This T cell receptor (beta chain) came from a study of blood T cell repertoires in COVID-19. Assay: immunoSEQ multiplex PCR; the TCRdb copy retains only in-frame clones and omits some. This table holds some 99,000 clones, around 85% found once. CDR3 size: 14 residues. CDR1 MNHEY and CDR2 SVGAGI come from the germline V gene. Trimming stripped 7 bases from V and 3 bases from J, with 15 bases between. The sequenced material came from peripheral blood. This clonotype originated in a woman of 80 years or more with acute or convalescent COVID-19. The J gene is TRBJ1-2, the V gene TRBV6-5; possibly TRBD1 for D (6 bases). This CDR3 reads CASMGTLSHYGYTF. The CDR3 bases are TGTGCCAGCATGGGGACACTAAGTCACTATGGCTACACCTTC.